This T cell receptor beta chain was obtained from a study of cytomegalovirus exposure and HLA in healthy donors. Overall study: Among 150 million to 200 million T cells, an earlier analysis found 117 million unique TCR beta sequences. HLA-typed donors were the source of roughly 85 million unique TCRs held in an early data release. Notes on the study in general: The study recorded 150 to 200 TCR beta chains that were cytomegalovirus-associated.

While unrecorded immune exposures were likely, the donors were nominally healthy when sampled. Both 60 Vbeta primers and 13 Jbeta primers went into the PCR. Some clones are missing from TCRdb's copy, which holds only in-frame ones; the method was immunoSEQ multiplex PCR. The listing contains roughly 120,000 clones. Germline V lookup: CDR1 SGHTA, CDR2 FQGNSA. The CDR3 runs to 15 residues. The V end lost 0 bases, the J end lost 5 bases, and 11 bases lay between the germline ends. Points on this clone: Its antigen is not known.

The source material was PBMCs. The receptor was isolated from a man aged 25 to 45 in good health and CMV-seronegative. The genes are TRBV7-2 and TRBJ1-5, with D perhaps matching TRBD1 (6 bases). CDR3: CASSLARTEHQPQHF. The CDR3 coding sequence is TGTGCCAGCAGCTTAGCGAGGACAGAGCATCAGCCCCAGCATTTT.